These T cell receptor beta chains were read from a single sample in a study of CD4+ T cells in melanoma. This table comes from immunoSEQ multiplex PCR, and its TCRdb copy is limited to in-frame clones, with some not included. The sample includes about 140,000 clones, 85% to 95% seen only once; the top ten take less than 2%. These receptors were collected from a human donor with melanoma. Both conserved end residues are part of each CDR3. D genes are given only for firm matches. Some rows mark clone size as missing; the rest say once, few, many or name a class of expanded clone.

TRBV2,NA,TRBJ2-1,TRBD2,CASSHRDGGAHNEQFF,TGTGCCAGCAGCCACCGAGACGGGGGGGCGCACAATGAGCAGTTCTTC
TRBV5-8,NA,TRBJ2-5,TRBD1,CASSPVGQGKTQYF,TGTGCCAGCAGCCCGGTGGGACAGGGGAAGACCCAGTACTTC
TRBV7-3,NA,TRBJ1-1,NA,CASSGGRDTEAFF,TGTGCCAGCAGCGGAGGTAGGGACACTGAAGCTTTCTTT
TRBV7-3,NA,TRBJ2-2,NA,CASSPTSRSGELFF,TGTGCCAGCAGCCCGACTAGTCGGAGCGGGGAGCTGTTTTTT
TRBV5-1,NA,TRBJ2-7,NA,CASSRADSYEQYF,TGCGCCAGCAGTCGGGCAGACTCCTACGAGCAGTACTTC
TRBV5-1,NA,TRBJ1-1,NA,CASSLSVSSTEAFF,TGCGCCAGCAGCTTGAGCGTCAGTTCCACTGAAGCTTTCTTT
TRBV6-4,NA,TRBJ1-1,TRBD1,CASRWDRNTEAFF,TGTGCCAGCAGATGGGACAGGAACACTGAAGCTTTCTTT
TRBV10-1,NA,TRBJ2-3,NA,CASSKDSSSTDTQYF,TGCGCCAGCAGTAAGGACAGTTCTAGCACAGATACGCAGTATTTT
TRBV19,NA,TRBJ1-1,NA,CASSILGQGNTEAFF,TGTGCCAGTAGTATTTTGGGTCAGGGGAACACTGAAGCTTTCTTT
TRBV29-1,NA,TRBJ2-5,NA,CSVAWGETQYF,TGCAGCGTTGCCTGGGGCGAGACCCAGTACTTC
TRBV6-1,NA,TRBJ1-6,NA,CASSDWTDSPLHF,TGTGCCAGCAGTGATTGGACAGATTCACCCCTCCACTTT
TRBV10-3,NA,TRBJ2-3,NA,CAISDRGSRGDSTDTQYF,TGTGCCATCAGTGATCGGGGCTCGCGGGGAGATAGCACAGATACGCAGTATTTT
TRBV5-1,NA,TRBJ1-2,TRBD1,CASSSGDRDNGYTF,TGCGCCAGCAGCTCCGGGGACAGGGACAATGGCTACACCTTC
TRBV29-1,few,TRBJ2-3,TRBD2,CSALRYQTSGNTNTDTQYF,TGCAGCGCCCTAAGGTACCAGACTAGCGGGAATACTAACACAGATACGCAGTATTTT
TRBV6-6,few,TRBJ1-5,NA,CASTLEAGTSNQPQHF,TGTGCCAGCACTCTAGAAGCCGGGACTAGCAATCAGCCCCAGCATTTT
TRBV4-1,NA,TRBJ1-4,NA,CASSQRNEKLFF,TGCGCCAGCAGCCAGAGGAATGAAAAACTGTTTTTT
TRBV2,NA,TRBJ1-4,NA,CASSDGRMQEKLFF,TGTGCCAGCAGTGATGGTCGGATGCAGGAAAAACTGTTTTTT
TRBV10-3,once,TRBJ1-2,TRBD1,CAIRPQGTGGDGYTF,TGTGCCATTCGCCCTCAAGGGACAGGCGGGGATGGCTACACCTTC
TRBV7-9,once,TRBJ1-6,TRBD1,CASSSPTGDDSPLHF,TGTGCCAGCAGCTCTCCGACAGGGGACGATTCACCCCTCCACTTT
TRBV19,once,TRBJ1-1,TRBD1,CATKDRQGMNTEAFF,TGTGCCACCAAAGACCGACAGGGGATGAACACTGAAGCTTTCTTT
TRBV15,NA,TRBJ2-5,TRBD1,CATSRVGGAETQYF,TGTGCCACCAGCAGAGTAGGGGGCGCAGAGACCCAGTACTTC
TRBV15,NA,TRBJ1-2,TRBD1,CATSRMPSGTDNGYTF,TGTGCCACCAGCAGGATGCCTTCGGGGACAGATAATGGCTACACCTTC
TRBV7-3,NA,TRBJ2-3,TRBD2,CASSLGRGAQDTQYF,TGTGCCAGCAGCCTCGGGCGGGGGGCCCAAGATACGCAGTATTTT
TRBV25-1,NA,TRBJ1-5,NA,CASSGPQGNQPQHF,TGTGCCAGCAGTGGGCCCCAGGGGAATCAGCCCCAGCATTTT
TRBV18,NA,TRBJ2-2,NA,CASSPQRSGTGELFF,TGTGCCAGCTCCCCGCAGCGTTCGGGCACCGGGGAGCTGTTTTTT
TRBV6-1,NA,TRBJ2-7,NA,CASSEGTALYEQYF,TGTGCCAGCAGTGAAGGGACAGCTCTCTACGAGCAGTACTTC
TRBV6-1,once,TRBJ1-1,NA,CASRGAGQPPEAFF,TGTGCCAGCAGAGGAGCTGGACAGCCCCCGGAGGCTTTCTTT
TRBV6-1,NA,TRBJ2-2,NA,CASSEGDTGELFF,TGTGCCAGCAGTGAAGGGGACACCGGGGAGCTGTTTTTT
TRBV2,once,TRBJ1-2,TRBD1,CASSIPTGVFGYTF,TGTGCCAGCAGTATCCCGACAGGGGTTTTTGGCTACACCTTC
TRBV30,NA,TRBJ1-2,TRBD1,CAWIGTANYGYTF,TGTGCCTGGATTGGGACAGCTAACTATGGCTACACCTTC
TRBV6-1,NA,TRBJ2-7,TRBD2,CASSEAASGVYEQYF,TGTGCCAGCAGTGAAGCCGCTAGCGGGGTTTACGAGCAGTACTTC
TRBV7-9,NA,TRBJ2-7,NA,CASSLGASYEQYF,TGTGCCAGCAGCTTAGGCGCCTCCTACGAGCAGTACTTC
TRBV11-2,NA,TRBJ2-3,TRBD2,CASSSGTSGVFYDTQYF,TGTGCCAGCAGCTCAGGGACTAGCGGGGTGTTTTATGATACGCAGTATTTT
TRBV18,NA,TRBJ2-7,NA,CASSPKRQDYEQYF,TGTGCCAGCTCACCAAAACGACAGGACTACGAGCAGTACTTC
TRBV4-1,NA,TRBJ2-5,TRBD2,CASSQAGLARPQYF,TGCGCCAGCAGCCAAGCGGGACTAGCGAGACCCCAGTACTTC
TRBV9,NA,TRBJ2-1,NA,CASSDVLGPYNEQFF,TGTGCCAGCAGCGACGTGTTAGGCCCCTACAATGAGCAGTTCTTC
TRBV25-1,NA,TRBJ1-2,NA,CASSGDFYGYTF,TGTGCCAGCAGTGGGGATTTCTATGGCTACACCTTC